The 5 T cell receptor beta chains reported below all come from one sample, sequenced in a study of CD8 T cells in Susac syndrome. Random hexamers primed reverse transcription of roughly 0.5 to 1 ug RNA. From the immunoSEQ multiplex PCR reads, TCRdb called clonotypes with MiXCR, one entry per CDR3 protein. In the table there are 53,000 or so distinct CDR3 sequences, approximately 93% of which are singletons. The sample consisted of CD8+ T cells from PBMCs. These receptors all stem from a human donor in good health.

This clonotype was seen once. This sequence joins TRBV28 and TRBJ1-2; the D is unclear. CDR3 length: 13 amino acids. Germline lookup yields CDR1 MDHEN and CDR2 SYDVKM. Trimming stripped 4 bases from V and 3 bases from J, with 9 bases between. The DNA for the CDR3 is TGTGCCAGCAGTTCCCCCAAGGACTATGGCTACACCTTC. Translating it yields CASSSPKDYGYTF.

V is TRBV7-9 and J is TRBJ2-2; a weak D match, TRBD1 (5 bases). Trimming cost V 2 bases and J 3 bases, with 13 bases left between them. The V gene's germline CDR1 is SEHNR and CDR2 FQNEAQ (reference sequence). CDR3 size: 16 residues. In nucleotides, the CDR3 is TGTGCCAGCAGCTTACCCTTGGCAGGGCACACCGGGGAGCTGTTTTTT. It is translated as CASSLPLAGHTGELFF.

This clonotype appeared a single time. The genes are TRBV4-1 and TRBJ2-5; no clear D gene. This CDR3 is 15 amino acids long. Germline CDR1 MGHRA, CDR2 YSYEKL. V lost 0 bases and J 0 bases, leaving 8 bases between the germline ends. The CDR3 bases are TGCGCCAGCAGCCAAGAACAGCATCACCAAGAGACCCAGTACTTC. It codes for CASSQEQHHQETQYF.

This chain links TRBV7-8 with TRBJ2-7, with TRBD1 as a possible D gene (6 bases). In germline, CDR1 is SGHVS, CDR2 FQNEAQ. The CDR3 runs to 14 residues. V shed 5 bases and J shed 3 bases, with 14 bases lying between them. The CDR3 here is CASSADSLYYEQYF. The DNA of the CDR3 is TGTGCCAGCAGCGCGGACAGCCTTTACTACGAGCAGTACTTC.

This chain uses TRBV29-1 with TRBJ1-2; D gene ambiguous. Per the germline V gene, CDR1 is SQVTM and CDR2 is ANQGSEA. The CDR3 runs to 12 residues. With 4 bases removed from V and 4 bases from J, the gap between germline ends came to 10 bases. CDR3 protein: CSVVGYSYGYTF. CDR3 sequence (DNA): TGCAGCGTTGTAGGGTATAGCTATGGCTACACCTTC.